This T cell receptor (beta chain) was captured in a study of CD8+ T cells in alopecia areata. Study-wide results and caveats: On tofacitinib, scalp and blood still held many of the expanded lesional clones. Among the cells sequenced in scalp samples are also the resident alphabeta T cells of normal skin.

For this clone: Its antigen remains unidentified.

V was clipped by 0 bases and J by 6 bases, with 14 bases between them. The CDR3 consists of 16 residues. The germline gives CDR1 SEHNR, CDR2 FQNEAQ (reference sequence). Sequencing templates came from extracted RNA that was reverse transcribed into cDNA. Using immunoSEQ multiplex PCR, the repertoire was profiled, and TCRdb retains in-frame clones only, with some absent. The data show 110,000 or so clones, with around 54% seen just once and approximately 3.1% held by the top ten. As for treatment: oral pan-JAK inhibitor, 5-10 mg twice daily. Sorting separated CD4+ and CD8+ T cells out of PBMCs. The chain links TRBV7-9 to TRBJ2-2; D is perhaps TRBD1 (6 bases). Sequencing was performed on CD4+ T cells sorted from blood, taken at week 24, from a patient treated with tofacitinib. This sequence originates from a human donor with alopecia areata. CDR3 amino acids: CASSLAGTTGAGELFF. The CDR3 DNA reads TGTGCCAGCAGCTTAGCGGGGACGACAGGCGCCGGGGAGCTGTTTTTT.